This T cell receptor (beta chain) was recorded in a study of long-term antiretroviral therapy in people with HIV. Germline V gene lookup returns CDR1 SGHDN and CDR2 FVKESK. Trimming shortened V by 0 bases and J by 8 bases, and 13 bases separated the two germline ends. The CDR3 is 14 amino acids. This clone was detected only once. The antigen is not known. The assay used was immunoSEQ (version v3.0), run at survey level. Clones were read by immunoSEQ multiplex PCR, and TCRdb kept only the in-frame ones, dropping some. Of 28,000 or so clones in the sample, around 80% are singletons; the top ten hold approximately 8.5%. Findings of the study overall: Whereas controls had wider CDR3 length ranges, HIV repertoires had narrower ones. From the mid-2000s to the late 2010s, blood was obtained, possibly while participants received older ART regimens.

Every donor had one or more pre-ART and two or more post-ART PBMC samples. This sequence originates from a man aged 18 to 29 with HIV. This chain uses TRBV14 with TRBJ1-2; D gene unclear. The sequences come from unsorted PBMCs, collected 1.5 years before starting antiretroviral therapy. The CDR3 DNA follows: TGTGCCAGCAGCCAAGATGACCATCCCCTAGGCTACACCTTC. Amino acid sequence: CASSQDDHPLGYTF.